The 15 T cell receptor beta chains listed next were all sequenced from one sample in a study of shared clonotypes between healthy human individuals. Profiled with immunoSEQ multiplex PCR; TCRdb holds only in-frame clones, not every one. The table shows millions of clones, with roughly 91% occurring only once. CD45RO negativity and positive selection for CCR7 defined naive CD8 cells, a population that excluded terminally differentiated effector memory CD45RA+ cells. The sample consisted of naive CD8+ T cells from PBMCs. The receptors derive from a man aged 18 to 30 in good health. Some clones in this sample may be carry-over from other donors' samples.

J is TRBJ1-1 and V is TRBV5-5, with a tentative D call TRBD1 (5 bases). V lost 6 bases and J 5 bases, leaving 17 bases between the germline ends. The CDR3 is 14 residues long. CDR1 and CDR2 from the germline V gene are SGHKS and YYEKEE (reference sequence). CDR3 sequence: CASNPAGGGTEAFF. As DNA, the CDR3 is TGTGCCAGCAACCCCGCCGGGGGTGGTACTGAAGCTTTCTTT.

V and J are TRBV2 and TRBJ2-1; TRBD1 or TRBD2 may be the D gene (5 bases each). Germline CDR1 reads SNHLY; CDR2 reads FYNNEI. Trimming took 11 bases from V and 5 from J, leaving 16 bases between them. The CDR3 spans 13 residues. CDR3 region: CARRQRGHNEQFF. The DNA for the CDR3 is TGTGCCCGCCGACAGAGGGGTCACAATGAGCAGTTCTTC.

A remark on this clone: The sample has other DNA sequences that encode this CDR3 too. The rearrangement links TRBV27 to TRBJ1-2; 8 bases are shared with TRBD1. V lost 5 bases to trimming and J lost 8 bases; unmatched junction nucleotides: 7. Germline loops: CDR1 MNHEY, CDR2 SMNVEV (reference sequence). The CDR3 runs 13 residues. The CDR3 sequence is CASSPRTGYGYTF. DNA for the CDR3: TGTGCCAGCAGTCCCCGGACAGGGTACGGCTACACCTTC.

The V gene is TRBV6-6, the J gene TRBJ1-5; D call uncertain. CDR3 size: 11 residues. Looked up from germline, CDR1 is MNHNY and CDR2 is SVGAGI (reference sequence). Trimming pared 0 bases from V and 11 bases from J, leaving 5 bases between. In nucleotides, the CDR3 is TGTGCCAGCAGTTACTCGGCGGCCCAGCATTTT. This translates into CASSYSAAQHF.

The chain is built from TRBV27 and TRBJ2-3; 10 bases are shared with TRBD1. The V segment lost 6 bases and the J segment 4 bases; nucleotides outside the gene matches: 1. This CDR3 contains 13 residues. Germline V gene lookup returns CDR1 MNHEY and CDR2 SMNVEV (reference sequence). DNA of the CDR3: TGTGCCAGCAGAGGACAGGGGGCAGATACGCAGTATTTT. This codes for CASRGQGADTQYF.

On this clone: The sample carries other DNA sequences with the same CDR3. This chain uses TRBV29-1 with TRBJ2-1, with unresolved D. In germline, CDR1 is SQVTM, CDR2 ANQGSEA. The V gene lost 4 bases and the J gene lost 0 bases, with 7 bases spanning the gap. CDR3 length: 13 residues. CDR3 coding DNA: TGCAGCGTTGTTCCCCGCTCCTACAATGAGCAGTTCTTC. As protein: CSVVPRSYNEQFF.

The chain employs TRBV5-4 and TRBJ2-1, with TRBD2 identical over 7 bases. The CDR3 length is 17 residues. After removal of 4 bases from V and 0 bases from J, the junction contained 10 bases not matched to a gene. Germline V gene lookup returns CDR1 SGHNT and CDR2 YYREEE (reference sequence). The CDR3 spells CASSPELASSSYNEQFF. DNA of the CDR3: TGTGCCAGCAGCCCTGAACTAGCGTCGAGCTCCTACAATGAGCAGTTCTTC.

In DNA form, the CDR3 reads TGTGCCAGCAGTCACAGGGGCCCCTACAATGAGCAGTTCTTC. It translates to CASSHRGPYNEQFF. J is TRBJ2-1 and V is TRBV25-1, with TRBD1 matching 7 bases. Trimming at V came to 5 bases and at J to 2 bases, leaving 3 bases not matched to a gene. Germline V gene data show CDR1 as MGHDK and CDR2 as SYGVNS. CDR3 length: 14 residues.

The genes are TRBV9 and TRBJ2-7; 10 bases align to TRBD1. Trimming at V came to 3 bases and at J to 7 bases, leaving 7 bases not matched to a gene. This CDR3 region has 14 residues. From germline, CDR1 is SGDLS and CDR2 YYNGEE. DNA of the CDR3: TGTGCCAGCAGCGCCCGGGACAGGGGCAGAGAGCAGTACTTC. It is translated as CASSARDRGREQYF.

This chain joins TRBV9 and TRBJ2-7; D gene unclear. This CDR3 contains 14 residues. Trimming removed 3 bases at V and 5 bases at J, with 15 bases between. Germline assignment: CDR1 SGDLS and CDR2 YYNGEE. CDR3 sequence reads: CASSGGVPADEQYF. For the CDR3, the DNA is TGTGCCAGCAGCGGTGGAGTCCCCGCGGACGAGCAGTACTTC.

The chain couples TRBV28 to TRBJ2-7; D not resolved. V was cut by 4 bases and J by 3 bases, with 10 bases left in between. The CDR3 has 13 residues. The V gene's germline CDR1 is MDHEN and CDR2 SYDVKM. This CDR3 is CASSSRSFYEQYF. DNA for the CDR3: TGTGCCAGCAGTTCCCGGTCCTTCTACGAGCAGTACTTC. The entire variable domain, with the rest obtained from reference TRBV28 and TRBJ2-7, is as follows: DVKVTQSSRYLVKRTGEKVFLECVQDMDHENMFWYRQDPGLGLRLIYFSYDVKMKEKGDIPEGYSVSREKKERFSLILESASTNQTSMYLCASSSRSFYEQYFGPGTRLTVT.

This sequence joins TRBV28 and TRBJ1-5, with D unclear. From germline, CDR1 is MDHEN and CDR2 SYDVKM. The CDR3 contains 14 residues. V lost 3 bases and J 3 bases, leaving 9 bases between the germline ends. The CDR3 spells CASSLRQTNQPQHF. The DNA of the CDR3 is TGTGCCAGCAGTTTGAGGCAGACCAATCAGCCCCAGCATTTT.

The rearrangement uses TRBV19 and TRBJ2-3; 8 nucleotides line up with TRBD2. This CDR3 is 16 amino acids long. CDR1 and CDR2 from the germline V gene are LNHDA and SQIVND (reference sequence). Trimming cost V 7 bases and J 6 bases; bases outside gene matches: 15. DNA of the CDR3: TGTGCCAGTACCCCCCTAGCGGGTGGCATCCCGGATACGCAGTATTTT. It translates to CASTPLAGGIPDTQYF.

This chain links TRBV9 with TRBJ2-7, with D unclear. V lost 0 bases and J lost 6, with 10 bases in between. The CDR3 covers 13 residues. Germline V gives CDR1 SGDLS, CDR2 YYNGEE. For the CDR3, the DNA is TGTGCCAGCAGCGTAGATGTTAGCTCCGAGCAGTACTTC. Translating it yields CASSVDVSSEQYF.

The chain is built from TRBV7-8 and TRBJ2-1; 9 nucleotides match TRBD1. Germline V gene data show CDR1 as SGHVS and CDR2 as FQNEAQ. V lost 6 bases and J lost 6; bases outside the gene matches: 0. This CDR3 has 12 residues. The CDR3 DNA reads TGTGCCAGCAGGGACAGGGGCAATGAGCAGTTCTTC. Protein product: CASRDRGNEQFF.